The 15 T cell receptor beta chains below come from one sample, sequenced in a study of T cells in Graves' hyperthyroidism and ophthalmopathy. The source material, RNA transcripts, was used to amplify TCR beta CDR3 regions. HTBI primers drove first-round RT-PCR of the TCR CDR3. MiXCR was run by TCRdb on the multiplex PCR reads, yielding one entry per CDR3 protein. The sample has over 700,000 distinct CDR3 sequences, roughly 37% seen once. What was sequenced was blood. Receptors originate from a young man with Graves' hyperthyroidism.

The chain couples TRBV6-5 to TRBJ1-1, with a weak D call TRBD1 (6 bases). The CDR3 is 13 amino acids. V was trimmed by 4 bases and J by 3 bases, leaving 9 bases between them. Germline V gene lookup returns CDR1 MNHEY and CDR2 SVGAGI. The CDR3 DNA reads TGTGCCAGCAGTTGGAGGACAGACACTGAAGCTTTCTTT. Protein sequence: CASSWRTDTEAFF.

DNA of the CDR3: TGCAGCGTGATGACCGGGGCGGCAGATACGCAGTATTTT. The encoded protein is CSVMTGAADTQYF. This chain joins TRBV29-1 and TRBJ2-3; either TRBD1 or TRBD2 may supply D (5 bases each). CDR1 SQVTM and CDR2 ANQGSEA come from the germline V gene. V gave up 6 bases and J gave up 4 bases, with 14 bases separating them. This CDR3 has 13 residues.

This clonotype was observed at least ten times. The rearrangement joins TRBV20-1 to TRBJ1-1, with D uncertain. The CDR3 loop spans 13 amino acids. Germline V CDR1 and CDR2: DFQATT, SNEGSKA (reference sequence). The germline V and J ends were trimmed by 4 bases and 5 bases, with 14 bases remaining between them. CDR3 bases: TGCAGTGCTACAAGTACCCGAGGGACTGAAGCTTTCTTT. It translates to CSATSTRGTEAFF.

This clonotype was found a few times. CDR3 bases: TGTGCCAGCACCCCAGGTTACGGAAACACCATATATTTT. Residues: CASTPGYGNTIYF. The chain has TRBV6-6 and TRBJ1-3; D unresolved. Trimming stripped 7 bases from V and 4 bases from J, with 11 bases between. Germline V gene lookup returns CDR1 MNHNY and CDR2 SVGAGI (reference sequence). The CDR3 is 13 residues long.

This clonotype was counted ten times or more. This chain connects TRBV9 to TRBJ1-1, with D uncertain. V was shortened by 4 bases and J by 7 bases, with 11 bases between the two germline ends. This CDR3 contains 12 residues. Germline CDR1 is SGDLS and CDR2 is YYNGEE. The CDR3 sequence: CASSRHDFEAFF. CDR3 in DNA: TGTGCCAGCAGCCGCCACGACTTTGAAGCTTTCTTT.

This clonotype was recorded many times. Germline and junction disagree at one end, which may indicate a read error. The chain joins TRBV5-1 to TRBJ1-2; the match to TRBD1 covers 8 bases. CDR1 and CDR2 from the germline V gene are SGHRS and YFSETQ. This CDR3 contains 13 residues. CDR3 sequence reads: CASSLATGDGYTF. CDR3 bases: TGTGCCAGCAGCTTAGCGACAGGGGATGGCTACACCTTC.

The CDR3 here is CSRRGEFDYEQYF. DNA for the CDR3: TGCAGCCGCCGGGGTGAATTCGACTACGAGCAGTACTTC. The chain combines TRBV29-1 with TRBJ2-7; D is possibly TRBD2 (5 bases). V was clipped by 8 bases and J by 3 bases, with 17 bases between them. The V gene's germline CDR1 is SQVTM and CDR2 ANQGSEA. The CDR3 length is 13 residues.

This clonotype was detected a few times. The rearrangement links TRBV4-1 to TRBJ2-7, with TRBD2 identical over 11 bases. CDR1 MGHRA and CDR2 YSYEKL come from the germline V gene. CDR3 length equals 16 residues. The V gene end was trimmed by 0 bases and the J gene end by 4 bases; junction bases not matched to a gene: 5. CDR3 sequence reads: CASSQDTSGGAYEQYF. In DNA, the CDR3 is TGCGCCAGCAGCCAAGATACTAGCGGGGGAGCATACGAGCAGTACTTC.

This chain joins TRBV10-3 and TRBJ2-7; 7 nucleotides align to TRBD2. CDR1 is ENHRY and CDR2 is SYGVKD in the germline V gene. V shed 4 bases, J shed 0 bases, and the junction held 9 bases outside the gene matches. CDR3 length: 16 amino acids. This CDR3 is CAISGTSDESSYEQYF. Written as DNA, the CDR3 is TGTGCCATCAGTGGTACTAGCGATGAAAGCTCCTACGAGCAGTACTTC.

A few counts support this clonotype. CDR3 protein: CASSLRLMANVLTF. CDR3 bases: TGCGCCAGCAGCCTCCGCCTAATGGCCAACGTCCTGACTTTC. The V gene is TRBV4-3, the J gene TRBJ2-6; D remains unclear. The CDR3 loop spans 14 amino acids. V shed 4 bases and J shed 6 bases, with 10 bases lying between them. Germline assignment: CDR1 LGHNA and CDR2 YSLEER.

This clonotype has a count of ten or more. The gene calls are TRBV7-2 and TRBJ1-4, with a tentative D call TRBD1 (6 bases). CDR1 is SGHTA and CDR2 is FQGNSA in the germline V gene. The CDR3 extends over 14 amino acids. With 6 bases removed from V and 0 bases from J, the gap between germline ends came to 8 bases. The CDR3 DNA follows: TGTGCCAGCAGGCGGACAGCAACTAATGAAAAACTGTTTTTT. It yields the protein CASRRTATNEKLFF.

The gene calls are TRBV5-6 and TRBJ2-7, with unresolved D. Germline loops: CDR1 SGHDT, CDR2 YYEEEE. The V gene lost 0 bases and the J gene lost 2 bases, with 9 bases spanning the gap. The CDR3 sequence is 14 residues long. CDR3 DNA: TGTGCCAGCAGCTTGGAGGCGGCGCCCTACGAGCAGTACTTC. Translation: CASSLEAAPYEQYF.

V usage is TRBV10-3 and J usage is TRBJ1-1, with a tentative D call TRBD1 (5 bases). Per germline, CDR1 ENHRY and CDR2 SYGVKD. Trimming cost V 4 bases and J 2 bases, with 11 bases left between them. The CDR3 is 14 amino acids. The CDR3 region has the DNA TGTGCCATCAGTGGGGACGGCTCTAACACTGAAGCTTTCTTT. It codes for CAISGDGSNTEAFF.

This chain connects TRBV6-1 to TRBJ1-5, with D uncertain. Germline V CDR1 and CDR2: MNHNS, SASEGT. The CDR3 has 14 amino acids. Between the trimmed V and J ends, which lost 10 bases and 0 bases, there was a span of 13 bases. CDR3 nucleotide sequence: TGTGCCATCAGGAAGCGGGATAGCAATCAGCCCCAGCATTTT. Amino acid sequence: CAIRKRDSNQPQHF.

The genes are TRBV7-2 and TRBJ1-4; tentatively, D is TRBD1 (6 bases). CDR3 size: 16 residues. CDR1 SGHTA and CDR2 FQGNSA come from the germline V gene. V was cut by 8 bases and J by 0 bases, with 16 bases left in between. CDR3 loop: CASGRGPPATNEKLFF. CDR3 nucleotides: TGTGCCAGCGGCAGGGGCCCCCCTGCAACTAATGAAAAACTGTTTTTT.